The clone carrying this T cell receptor (beta chain) appeared a few times. The antigen remains undetermined. This entry is derived from a study of Tregs in tolerant kidney transplant recipients. This CDR3 region has 16 residues. CDR1 is SNHLY, CDR2 FYNNEI, per germline. Trimming shortened V by 3 bases and J by 2 bases, and 16 bases separated the two germline ends. Thawed PBMCs were FACS-sorted into unstimulated CD4+CD25+CD127- regulatory T cells, CD4+CD25- non-regulatory cells, CD4 and CD8 cells. Assay used: immunoSEQ multiplex PCR; TCRdb lists only in-frame clones, some missing. This table holds some 250,000 clones, 80% to 85% found once. Study-wide results and caveats: Validation in larger populations is needed because few patients were studied. The most relevant donor-specific Treg TCRbeta repertoire apparently came from expansion with activated donor B cells. Biological reproducibility was not directly addressed in this study.

The V and J genes are TRBV2 and TRBJ2-5, with a weak D call TRBD1 (6 bases). This clonotype originated in a human donor in good health. Sequenced material: CD4+ T cells from blood. In DNA, the CDR3 is TGTGCCAGCAGTGACGGAGACAGGAGTGGACAAGAGACCCAGTACTTC. It is translated as CASSDGDRSGQETQYF.